This T cell receptor beta chain was documented in a study of blood T cells in healthy people across ages. PCR was performed a second time for roughly 7 to 11 cycles using a sample-barcoded 5' primer and a J-beta primer mix. In TCRdb, the 5' RACE reads were re-called with MiXCR into one record per CDR3 protein. The table lists hundreds of thousands of distinct CDR3 sequences, 35% to 40% of them singletons. Whole-study findings and limits: While age rose, TCR beta diversity per million T cells dropped in a roughly linear way.

Donation came from healthy Caucasian individuals in Russia who were aged roughly 6 to 95. Per sample, a minimum of 6 million PBMCs were isolated. With regard to this clonotype: Its antigen remains unknown.

The sequenced material came from blood. This receptor was identified in a man aged 18 to 29 in good health.

Here the CDR3 reads CASSLSINLAEDTDTQYF. The CDR3 DNA follows: TGTGCCAGCAGCTTATCCATTAACCTAGCGGAAGACACAGATACGCAGTATTTT. The V and J genes are TRBV7-3 and TRBJ2-3, with 7 positions matching TRBD2. Germline lookup yields CDR1 SGHTA and CDR2 FQGTGA. This CDR3 comprises 18 residues. V dropped 2 bases and J dropped 2; count of bases not matched to a gene: 13.